The subject of this entry is one T cell receptor beta chain. Its matching antigen is unknown. The data derive from a study of T-cell memory formation after mild COVID-19. The V gene's germline CDR1 is SQVTM and CDR2 ANQGSEA. The length of the CDR3 is 14 residues. The ends were cut back, 6 bases at V and 8 bases at J, with 19 bases in the middle. From 5'RACE with constant-segment primers came TCR alpha and TCR beta cDNA libraries that carried sample barcodes and UMIs. TCRdb reanalysed the 5' RACE reads using MiXCR and keeps one entry per CDR3 protein. Of about 540,000 distinct CDR3 sequences listed, approximately 20% were seen once; the top ten hold 12%. Study findings and constraints: Prior to infection, memory already included some responding clones, suggesting cross-reactive memory joined. Contracting CD4+ clones lay largely in CM and EM, with CD8+ ones residing in EMRA. Among clones contracting day 15 to 85, CD4/CD8 was balanced, whereas later expanders leaned CD4+.

The sequencing input was PBMCs or a T cell subset sorted from them (not recorded which). The V gene is TRBV29-1, the J gene TRBJ2-2, with D perhaps TRBD2 (7 bases). The receptor was isolated from an adult woman who had mild COVID-19 (a few samples of this study predate the infection). Cell type and time point are not known. The CDR3 DNA reads TGCAGCGTGGGAGGGACATGGGCGGCGGGGGAGCTGTTTTTT. It encodes CSVGGTWAAGELFF.